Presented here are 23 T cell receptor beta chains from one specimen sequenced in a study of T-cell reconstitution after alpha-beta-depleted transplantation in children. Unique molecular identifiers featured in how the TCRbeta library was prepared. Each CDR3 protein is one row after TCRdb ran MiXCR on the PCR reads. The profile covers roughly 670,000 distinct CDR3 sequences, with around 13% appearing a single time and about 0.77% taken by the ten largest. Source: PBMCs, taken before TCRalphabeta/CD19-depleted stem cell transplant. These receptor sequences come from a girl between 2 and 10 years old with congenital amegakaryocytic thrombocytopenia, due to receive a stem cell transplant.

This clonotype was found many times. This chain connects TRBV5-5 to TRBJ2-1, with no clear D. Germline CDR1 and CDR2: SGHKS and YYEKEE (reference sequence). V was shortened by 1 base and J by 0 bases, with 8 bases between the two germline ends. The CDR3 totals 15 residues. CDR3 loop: CASSLLASSYNEQFF. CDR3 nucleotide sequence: TGTGCCAGCAGCTTGCTGGCTAGCTCCTACAATGAGCAGTTCTTC. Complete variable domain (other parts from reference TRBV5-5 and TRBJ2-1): DAGVTQSPTHLIKTRGQQVTLRCSPISGHKSVSWYQQVLGQGPQFIFQYYEKEERGRGNFPDRFSARQFPNYSSELNVNALLLGDSALYLCASSLLASSYNEQFFGPGTRLTVL.

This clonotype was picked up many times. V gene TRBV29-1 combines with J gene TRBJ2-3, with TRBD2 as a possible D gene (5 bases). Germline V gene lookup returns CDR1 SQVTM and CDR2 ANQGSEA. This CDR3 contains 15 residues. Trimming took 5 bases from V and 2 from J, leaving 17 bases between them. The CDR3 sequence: CSVQRSTSTTDTQYF. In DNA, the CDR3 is TGCAGCGTTCAGCGGTCTACCTCCACCACAGATACGCAGTATTTT.

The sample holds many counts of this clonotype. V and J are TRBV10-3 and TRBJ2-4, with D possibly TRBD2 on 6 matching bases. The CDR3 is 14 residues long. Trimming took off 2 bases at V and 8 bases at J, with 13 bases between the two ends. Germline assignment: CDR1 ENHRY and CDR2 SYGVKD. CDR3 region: CAISERSWRDIQYF. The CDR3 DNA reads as TGTGCCATCAGTGAGAGGTCATGGAGGGACATTCAGTACTTC.

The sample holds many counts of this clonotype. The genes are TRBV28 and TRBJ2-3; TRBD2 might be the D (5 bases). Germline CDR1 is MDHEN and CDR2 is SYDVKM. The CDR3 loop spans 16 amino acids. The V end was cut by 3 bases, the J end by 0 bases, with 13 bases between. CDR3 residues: CASSLFAGASTDTQYF. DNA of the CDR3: TGTGCCAGCAGTTTGTTTGCGGGTGCTAGCACAGATACGCAGTATTTT.

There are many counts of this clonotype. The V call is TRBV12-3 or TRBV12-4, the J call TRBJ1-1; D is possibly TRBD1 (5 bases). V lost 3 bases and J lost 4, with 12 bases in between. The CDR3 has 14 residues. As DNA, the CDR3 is TGTGCCAGCAGTTTCTCCGGGGCCAGCACTGAAGCTTTCTTT. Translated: CASSFSGASTEAFF.

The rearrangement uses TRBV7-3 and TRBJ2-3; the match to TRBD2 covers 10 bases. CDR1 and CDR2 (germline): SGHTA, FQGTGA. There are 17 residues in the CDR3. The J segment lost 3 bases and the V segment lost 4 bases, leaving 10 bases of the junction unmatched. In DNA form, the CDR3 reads TGTGCCAGCAGCTCGAGCGGGAGGGCCGTTGGGACAGATACGCAGTATTTT. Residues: CASSSSGRAVGTDTQYF.

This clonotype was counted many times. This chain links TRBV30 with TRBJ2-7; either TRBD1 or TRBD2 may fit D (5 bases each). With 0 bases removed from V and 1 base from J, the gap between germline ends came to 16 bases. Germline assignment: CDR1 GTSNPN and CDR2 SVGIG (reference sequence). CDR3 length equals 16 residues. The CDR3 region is CAWSVFGTFDSYEQYF. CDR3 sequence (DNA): TGTGCCTGGAGTGTTTTCGGGACCTTCGATTCCTACGAGCAGTACTTC.

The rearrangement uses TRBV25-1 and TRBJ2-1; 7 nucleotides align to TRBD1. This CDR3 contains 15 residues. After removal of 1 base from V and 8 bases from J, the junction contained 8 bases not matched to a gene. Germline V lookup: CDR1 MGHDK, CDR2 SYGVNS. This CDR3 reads CASSELGTDGYEQFF. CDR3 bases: TGTGCCAGCAGTGAATTAGGGACAGACGGGTATGAGCAGTTCTTC.

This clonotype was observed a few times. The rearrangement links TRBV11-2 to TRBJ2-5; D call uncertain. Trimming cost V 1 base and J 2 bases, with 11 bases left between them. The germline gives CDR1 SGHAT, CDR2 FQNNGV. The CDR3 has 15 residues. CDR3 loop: CASSLVARLQETQYF. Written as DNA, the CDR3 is TGTGCCAGCAGCTTAGTTGCCAGGCTACAAGAGACCCAGTACTTC.

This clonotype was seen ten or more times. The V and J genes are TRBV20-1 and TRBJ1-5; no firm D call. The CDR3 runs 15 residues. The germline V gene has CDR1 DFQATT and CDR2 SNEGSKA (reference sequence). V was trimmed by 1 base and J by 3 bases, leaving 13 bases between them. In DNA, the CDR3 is TGCAGTGCTAGAGTGGCGGGAAGGGACAATCAGCCCCAGCATTTT. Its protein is CSARVAGRDNQPQHF.

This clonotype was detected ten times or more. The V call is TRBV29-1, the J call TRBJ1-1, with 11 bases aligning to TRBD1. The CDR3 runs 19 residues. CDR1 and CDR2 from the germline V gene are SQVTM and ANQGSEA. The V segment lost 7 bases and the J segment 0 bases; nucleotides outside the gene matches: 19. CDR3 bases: TGCAGCGCCCTAAGAGCTATGGGGACAGGGGGATCGATGAACACTGAAGCTTTCTTT. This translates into CSALRAMGTGGSMNTEAFF.

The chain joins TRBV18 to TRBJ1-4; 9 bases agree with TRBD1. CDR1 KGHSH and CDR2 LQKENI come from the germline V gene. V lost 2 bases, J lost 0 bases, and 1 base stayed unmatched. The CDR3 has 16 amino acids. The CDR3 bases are TGTGCCAGCTCACCATGGACAGGGGCAACTAATGAAAAACTGTTTTTT. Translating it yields CASSPWTGATNEKLFF.

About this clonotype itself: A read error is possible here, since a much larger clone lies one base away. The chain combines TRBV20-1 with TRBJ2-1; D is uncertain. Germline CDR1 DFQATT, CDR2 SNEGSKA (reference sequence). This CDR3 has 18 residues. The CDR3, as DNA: TGCAGTTCTAGTTTTGGTACGTCGTGGGGTCGTACCTACAATGAGCAGTTCTTC. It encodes CSSSFGTSWGRTYNEQFF.

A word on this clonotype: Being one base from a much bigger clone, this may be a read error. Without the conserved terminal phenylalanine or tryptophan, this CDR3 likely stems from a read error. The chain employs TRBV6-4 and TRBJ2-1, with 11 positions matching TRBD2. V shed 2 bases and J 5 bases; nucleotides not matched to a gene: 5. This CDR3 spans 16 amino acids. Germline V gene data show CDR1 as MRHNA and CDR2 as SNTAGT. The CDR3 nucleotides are TGTGCCAGCAGTGACCAAGGGACTAGCGGAGACAATGAGCAGTTCTTG. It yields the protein CASSDQGTSGDNEQFL.

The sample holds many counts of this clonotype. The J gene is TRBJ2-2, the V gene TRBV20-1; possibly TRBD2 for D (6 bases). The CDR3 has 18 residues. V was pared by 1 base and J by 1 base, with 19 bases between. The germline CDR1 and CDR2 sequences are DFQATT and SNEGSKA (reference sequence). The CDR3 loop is CSARVGGVAFKNTGELFF. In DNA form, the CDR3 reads TGCAGTGCTAGAGTGGGGGGAGTGGCCTTCAAGAACACCGGGGAGCTGTTTTTT.

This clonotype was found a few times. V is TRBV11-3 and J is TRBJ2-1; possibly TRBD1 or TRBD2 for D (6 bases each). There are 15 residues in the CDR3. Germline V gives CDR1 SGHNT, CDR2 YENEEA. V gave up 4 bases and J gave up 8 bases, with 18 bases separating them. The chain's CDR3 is CASSSSSSEGDEQFF. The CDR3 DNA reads TGTGCCAGCAGCTCCTCATCTAGCGAGGGGGATGAGCAGTTCTTC.

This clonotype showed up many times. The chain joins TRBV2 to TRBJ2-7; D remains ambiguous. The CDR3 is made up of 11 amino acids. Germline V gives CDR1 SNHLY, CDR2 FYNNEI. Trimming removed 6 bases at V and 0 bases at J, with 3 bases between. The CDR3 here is CASRVSYEQYF. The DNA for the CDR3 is TGTGCCAGCAGAGTCTCCTACGAGCAGTACTTC.

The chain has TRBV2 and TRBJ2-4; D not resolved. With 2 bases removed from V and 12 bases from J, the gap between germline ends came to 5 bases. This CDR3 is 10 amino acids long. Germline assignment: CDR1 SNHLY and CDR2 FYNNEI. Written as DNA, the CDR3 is TGTGCCAGCAGTGAACCCCCTCAGTACTTC. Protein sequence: CASSEPPQYF.

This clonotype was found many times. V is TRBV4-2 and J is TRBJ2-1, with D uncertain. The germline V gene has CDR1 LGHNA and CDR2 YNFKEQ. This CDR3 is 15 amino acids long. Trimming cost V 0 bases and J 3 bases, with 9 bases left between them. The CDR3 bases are TGTGCCAGCAGCCAAGACCCCTTCGACTACAATGAGCAGTTCTTC. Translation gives CASSQDPFDYNEQFF.

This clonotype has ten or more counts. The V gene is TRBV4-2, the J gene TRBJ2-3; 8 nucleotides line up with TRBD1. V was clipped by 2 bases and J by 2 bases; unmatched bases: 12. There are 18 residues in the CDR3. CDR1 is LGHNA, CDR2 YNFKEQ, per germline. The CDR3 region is CASSQNRQGPLLTDTQYF. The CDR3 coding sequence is TGTGCCAGCAGCCAAAACCGACAGGGGCCGCTACTCACAGATACGCAGTATTTT.

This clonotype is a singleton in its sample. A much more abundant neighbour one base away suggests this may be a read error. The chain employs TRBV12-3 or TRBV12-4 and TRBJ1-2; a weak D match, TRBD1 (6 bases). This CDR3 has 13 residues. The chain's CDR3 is CASSPGTYYGDTF. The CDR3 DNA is TGTGCCAGCAGTCCCGGGACATACTATGGCGACACCTTC.

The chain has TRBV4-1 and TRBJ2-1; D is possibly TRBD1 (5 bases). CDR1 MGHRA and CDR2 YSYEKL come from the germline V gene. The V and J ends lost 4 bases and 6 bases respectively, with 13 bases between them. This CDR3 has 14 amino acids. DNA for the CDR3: TGCGCCAGCAGCCCGTTGGGGCCTGGCAATGAGCAGTTCTTC. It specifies CASSPLGPGNEQFF.

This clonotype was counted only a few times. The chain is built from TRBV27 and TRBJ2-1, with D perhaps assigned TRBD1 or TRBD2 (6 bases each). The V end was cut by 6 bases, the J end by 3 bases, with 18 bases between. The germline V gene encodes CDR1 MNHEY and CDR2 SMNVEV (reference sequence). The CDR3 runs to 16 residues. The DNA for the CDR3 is TGTGCCAGCAGCTTCCGAGGGGGAGGTATCTACAATGAGCAGTTCTTC. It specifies CASSFRGGGIYNEQFF.